The clone carrying this TCR beta chain was counted between two and nine times. The antigen is undetermined. TCRdb's copy holds only in-frame clones and misses some; the assay was immunoSEQ multiplex PCR. The sample carries about 24,000 clones, under 85% recorded once. The source of the sample is a study of PD-1 blockade in mismatch repair-deficient tumors. For the study at large: Enrolled about 2012-2016, patients had progressing, pretreated mismatch repair-deficient cancers of 12 to 13 types.

This CDR3 has 13 residues. Looked up from germline, CDR1 is SGDLS and CDR2 is YYNGEE. The V end was cut by 0 bases, the J end by 3 bases, with 6 bases between. Mismatch repair deficiency was confirmed in all patients, by PCR or immunohistochemistry. A few pembrolizumab responders had their TCRs sequenced. Findings and limits, study-wide: Rapid post-treatment expansion, then contraction, generally preceding radiologic response, marked tumor-resident clones.

This chain connects TRBV9 to TRBJ1-1; the D is unclear. Sequenced here: peripheral blood, sampled 12 weeks after starting pembrolizumab. The TCR comes from an adult with mismatch repair-deficient cancer. CDR3 in DNA: TGTGCCAGCAGCGTAGGGGGAGACACTGAAGCTTTCTTT. Translating gives CASSVGGDTEAFF.